Following are 18 T cell receptor beta chains from one sample sequenced in a study of metastatic and nonmetastatic thyroid tumors. Until they underwent thyroid surgery, no patient had received any treatment. Via MiXCR, TCRdb re-called the PCR reads. The sample lists some 40,000 clones; 15% to 20% were seen once. Source material: tumor tissue. These receptors were taken from a female donor with papillary thyroid cancer or a benign thyroid nodule (not recorded which). Some clones in this sample may be carry-over from other donors' samples.

The sample holds many counts of this clone. V is TRBV6-1 and J is TRBJ1-1; the D gene is possibly TRBD1 (6 bases). Germline V CDR1 and CDR2: MNHNS, SASEGT. This CDR3 spans 16 amino acids. Trimming left V 5 bases short and J 4 bases short, with 20 bases between. This CDR3 is CASSLKGGSRGTEAFF. As DNA, the CDR3 is TGTGCCAGCAGTCTTAAGGGGGGGAGTAGAGGCACTGAAGCTTTCTTT.

This clone occurred many times. This chain links TRBV5-1 with TRBJ2-6; 8 nucleotides match TRBD1. Per germline, CDR1 SGHRS and CDR2 YFSETQ. Trimming cost V 3 bases and J 4 bases; bases outside gene matches: 9. The CDR3 totals 17 residues. CDR3 nucleotide sequence: TGCGCCAGCAGCTCTGGCAGGGGGCGCGTGGGGGCCAACGTCCTGACTTTC. This encodes CASSSGRGRVGANVLTF.

This clone was counted a few times. V gene TRBV7-9 combines with J gene TRBJ1-5; D is unresolved. V shed 4 bases and J shed 5 bases, with 6 bases lying between them. Germline V CDR1 and CDR2: SEHNR, FQNEAQ (reference sequence). The CDR3 runs to 12 residues. CDR3 DNA sequence: TGTGCCAGCAGCTCATTCGATCAGCCCCAGCATTTT. Encoded protein: CASSSFDQPQHF.

This clone showed up many times. In nucleotides, the CDR3 is TGTGCCAGCAGACAGGACAACTCCTACAATGAGCAGTTCTTC. Its translation: CASRQDNSYNEQFF. This sequence joins TRBV28 and TRBJ2-1; tentative D call: TRBD1 (5 bases). CDR1 is MDHEN, CDR2 SYDVKM, per germline. V was shortened by 6 bases and J by 0 bases, with 9 bases between the two germline ends. The CDR3 loop spans 14 amino acids. Based on the CDR3 plus reference TRBV28 and TRBJ2-1, the full variable domain is DVKVTQSSRYLVKRTGEKVFLECVQDMDHENMFWYRQDPGLGLRLIYFSYDVKMKEKGDIPEGYSVSREKKERFSLILESASTNQTSMYLCASRQDNSYNEQFFGPGTRLTVL.

This clone has a single count. V gene TRBV5-5 combines with J gene TRBJ1-1; TRBD1 is a possible D gene (6 bases). Between the trimmed V and J ends, which lost 5 bases and 4 bases, there was a span of 18 bases. This CDR3 spans 15 amino acids. Per germline, CDR1 SGHKS and CDR2 YYEKEE (reference sequence). In DNA, the CDR3 is TGTGCCAGCAGGGGTAGGGGGTGGAGTGGCACTGAAGCTTTCTTT. This sequence encodes CASRGRGWSGTEAFF. The entire variable domain, with the rest obtained from reference TRBV5-5 and TRBJ1-1, is as follows: DAGVTQSPTHLIKTRGQQVTLRCSPISGHKSVSWYQQVLGQGPQFIFQYYEKEERGRGNFPDRFSARQFPNYSSELNVNALLLGDSALYLCASRGRGWSGTEAFFGQGTRLTVV.

This clone was seen ten or more times. This rearrangement joins TRBV7-8 to TRBJ2-1; no reliable D call. Germline CDR1 is SGHVS and CDR2 is FQNEAQ. The CDR3 length is 13 residues. The V and J ends lost 3 bases and 4 bases respectively, with 7 bases between them. The CDR3 is CASSFGAYNEQFF. The CDR3 DNA is TGTGCCAGCAGCTTCGGAGCGTACAATGAGCAGTTCTTC.

This clone was counted at least ten times. The rearrangement links TRBV5-8 to TRBJ1-2; D gene uncertain. Germline CDR1 and CDR2: SGHTS and YDEGEE. This CDR3 contains 12 residues. V shed 4 bases and J shed 0 bases, with 4 bases lying between them. The CDR3 loop is CASSLPNYGYTF. The CDR3 DNA reads as TGTGCCAGCAGCCTACCTAACTATGGCTACACCTTC.

In this sample, this clone turned up a few times. Since a much larger clone is just one base distant, this may be a read error. The sample has other DNA sequences that encode this CDR3 too. The V and J genes are TRBV4-1 and TRBJ2-6; D is unresolved. CDR3 length equals 15 residues. The V gene lost 6 bases and the J gene lost 1 base, with 10 bases spanning the gap. CDR1 and CDR2 (germline): MGHRA, YSYEKL. CDR3 loop: CASSPVGSGANVLTF. CDR3 nucleotides: TGCGCCAGCAGTCCAGTGGGGTCTGGGGCCAACGTCCTGACTTTC.

Ten or more counts support this clone. This specimen includes other DNA sequences encoding the same CDR3. The V gene is TRBV28, the J gene TRBJ2-7; 9 nucleotides agree with TRBD2. The CDR3 length is 15 residues. CDR1 is MDHEN and CDR2 is SYDVKM in the germline V gene. With V trimmed by 5 bases and J by 1 base, 6 bases remained unmatched. The DNA of the CDR3 is TGTGCCAGCAGTCTGGCAGCGGGAGGTTCCTACGAGCAGTACTTC. Amino acids: CASSLAAGGSYEQYF. Full variable domain (outside the CDR3, taken from reference TRBV28 and TRBJ2-7): DVKVTQSSRYLVKRTGEKVFLECVQDMDHENMFWYRQDPGLGLRLIYFSYDVKMKEKGDIPEGYSVSREKKERFSLILESASTNQTSMYLCASSLAAGGSYEQYFGPGTRLTVT.

In its sample, this clone was seen a few times. The chain employs TRBV28 and TRBJ2-7; the D call may be TRBD1 or TRBD2 (6 bases each). This CDR3 has 14 residues. From germline, CDR1 is MDHEN and CDR2 SYDVKM. Trimming stripped 1 base from V and 4 bases from J, with 11 bases between. DNA of the CDR3: TGTGCCAGCAGTTTATTGGGGGGCGGGTACGAGCAGTACTTC. Its protein is CASSLLGGGYEQYF.

This clone was detected many times. The chain employs TRBV20-1 and TRBJ2-1, with 8 bases that match TRBD2. Losses at the gene ends were 5 bases for V and 7 bases for J; bases not matched to a gene: 13. CDR1 and CDR2 (germline): DFQATT, SNEGSKA (reference sequence). The CDR3 covers 15 residues. The CDR3 region has the DNA TGCAGTGCTCTCGCAAATAGCGGGACGTGGAATGAGCAGTTCTTC. Its protein is CSALANSGTWNEQFF.

This clone appeared many times. The chain combines TRBV30 with TRBJ2-2; D not resolved. V shed 0 bases and J shed 7 bases, with 3 bases lying between them. This CDR3 region has 11 residues. Germline V gene lookup returns CDR1 GTSNPN and CDR2 SVGIG (reference sequence). The CDR3, as DNA: TGTGCCTGGAGTGTTCTCGGGGAGCTGTTTTTT. Translation: CAWSVLGELFF.

This clone turned up a few times. A much larger clone lies a single base off, so this may be a read error. This chain joins TRBV4-1 and TRBJ1-1; D perhaps matches TRBD1 (5 bases). The CDR3 extends over 14 amino acids. Germline V gives CDR1 MGHRA, CDR2 YSYEKL. In DNA, the CDR3 is TGCGCCGGCAGCCCTAACCGGGGGGACACTGAAGCTTTCTTT. Protein product: CAGSPNRGDTEAFF.

The chain combines TRBV6-6 with TRBJ1-6; 10 bases match TRBD1. The trim removed 1 base at V and 8 bases at J, leaving 2 bases unmatched. Germline assignment: CDR1 MNHNY and CDR2 SVGAGI (reference sequence). The CDR3 covers 15 residues. The CDR3 here is CASSYFGTGDSPLHF. CDR3 bases: TGTGCCAGCAGTTACTTCGGGACAGGGGATTCACCCCTCCACTTT.

In this sample, this clone turned up many times. This rearrangement joins TRBV7-9 to TRBJ2-5; D possibly matches TRBD1 or TRBD2 (7 bases each). Trimming removed 5 bases from V and 4 bases from J, with 17 bases in between. This CDR3 has 15 amino acids. CDR1 and CDR2 (germline): SEHNR, FQNEAQ (reference sequence). CDR3 region: CASSGQAGGGETQYF. Written as DNA, the CDR3 is TGTGCCAGCAGCGGGCAGGCAGGGGGGGGAGAGACCCAGTACTTC.

The J gene is TRBJ1-6, the V gene TRBV7-9; TRBD1 matches at 7 bases. CDR1 is SEHNR, CDR2 FQNEAQ, per germline (reference sequence). With V trimmed by 6 bases and J by 7 bases, 6 bases remained unmatched. The CDR3 runs 14 residues. The CDR3 nucleotides are TGTGCCAGCAGGGCGACAGGGAGCAATTCACCCCTCCACTTT. This translates into CASRATGSNSPLHF.

Notes on this clone: This may be a read error: a much more frequent sequence differs by one nucleotide. CDR3 loop: CARRDNTGRREKLFF. In nucleotides, the CDR3 is TGTGCCAGAAGGGATAATACAGGGAGACGTGAAAAACTGTTTTTT. V usage is TRBV28 and J usage is TRBJ1-4, with a possible D match to TRBD1 (6 bases). V lost 9 bases and J lost 7, with 21 bases in between. Germline CDR1 is MDHEN and CDR2 is SYDVKM. The CDR3 sequence is 15 residues long.

This clone was seen many times. Likely a read error: the CDR3 ends without its conserved phenylalanine or tryptophan. The DNA is omitted, as the CDR3 cannot be located on it reliably, and the CDR3 follows TCRdb's listing. The chain couples TRBV7-9 to TRBJ2-7; TRBD2 is the table's D call and was not checked against the DNA. The CDR3 spans 10 amino acids, including both terminal residues. Germline V lookup: CDR1 SEHNR, CDR2 FQNEAQ (reference sequence). CDR3 residues: CASSFQGLAG.